Listed below are T cell receptor beta chains from one sample, sequenced in a study of control samples from healthy donors and cancer patients. Produced via immunoSEQ multiplex PCR; TCRdb's table is partial and in-frame only. The sample holds some 210,000 clones, about 90% seen once. The sequenced sample was blood. Receptors were obtained from a man aged 25-45 years in good health. Each CDR3 is given with its conserved first and last residue. The order of the fields is CDR3 length, J gene, V gene, CDR3 protein.

>14|TRBJ2-2|TRBV2
CASSGEGATGELFF
>17|TRBJ1-1|TRBV3-1/TRBV3-2
CASSQGPRGLRDTEAFF
>12|TRBJ2-7|TRBV6-5
CASSSSTYEQYF
>14|TRBJ1-5|TRBV25-1
CASSDFEGNQPQHF
>16|TRBJ2-1|TRBV5-1
CASSLGLAVSYNEQFF
>15|TRBJ1-1|TRBV5-1
CASSLNTRLGTEAFF
>13|TRBJ2-1|TRBV27
CASSFPAGGEQFF
>13|TRBJ1-1|TRBV19
CASSMEGFTEAFF
>12|TRBJ2-7|TRBV30
CAWSGQGSEQYF
>17|TRBJ2-3|TRBV7-2
CASSPGRLRGGTDTQYF
>13|TRBJ2-1|TRBV7-2
CASSLGSQREQFF
>15|TRBJ1-4|TRBV7-9
CASSLIVDWREKLFF
>14|TRBJ1-3|TRBV7-8
CASSLTGEGNTIYF
>15|TRBJ1-5|TRBV12-5
CASGLSGRGNQPQHF
>12|TRBJ1-2|TRBV24-1
CATSDPLGGYTF
>15|TRBJ1-6|TRBV5-4
CASSKDRPDSSPLHF
>13|TRBJ1-1|TRBV2
CATALGRNTEAFF
>15|TRBJ2-3|TRBV6-5
CASSTPGFSTDTQYF
>14|TRBJ2-2|TRBV12-5
CASGGSPNTGELFF
>16|TRBJ1-6|TRBV6-4
CASSDRVSSYNSPLHF
>14|TRBJ2-5|TRBV9
CASSVQGVKETQYF
>17|TRBJ1-1|TRBV7-6
CASSLEPGVPMNTEAFF
>15|TRBJ1-1|TRBV14
CASSRNSAPGTEAFF
>14|TRBJ1-1|TRBV18
CASSPPGQYTEAFF
>16|TRBJ1-5|TRBV19
CASSGGVLGNNQPQHF
>16|TRBJ2-3|TRBV27
CASSTNLGAHTDTQYF
>14|TRBJ2-7|TRBV5-1
CASSLGSGIVEQYF
>14|TRBJ2-1|TRBV3-1/TRBV3-2
CASSTGLEGNEQFF
>12|TRBJ1-2|TRBV6-1
CASSESRYGYTF
>17|TRBJ2-7|TRBV5-1
CASSLVHYGGRSYEQYF
>15|TRBJ1-4|TRBV27
CASSPTHTTNEKLFF
>16|TRBJ2-1|TRBV11-2
CASNLGVAGGRNEQFF
>13|TRBJ1-1|TRBV18
CASSPGENTEAFF
>14|TRBJ1-6|TRBV11-2
CASSYNSRDSPLHF
>16|TRBJ2-3|TRBV10-3
CAIGWTSGGMTDTQYF
>16|TRBJ1-2|TRBV5-1
CASSLGSGQGASGYTF
>16|TRBJ1-2|TRBV4-1
CASSQGPGGAGYGYTF
>13|TRBJ1-4|TRBV12-3/TRBV12-4
CASSLAQGIELFF
>14|TRBJ1-4|TRBV10-1
CASSEGSTNEKLFF
>15|TRBJ2-7|TRBV5-1
CASSLGGSSGYEQYF
>15|TRBJ2-5|TRBV21-1
CASSKGRMQVETQYF
>15|TRBJ1-4|TRBV7-9
CASSPGTSRGEKLFF
>15|TRBJ1-1|TRBV10-3
CAIRGRRDMNTEAFF